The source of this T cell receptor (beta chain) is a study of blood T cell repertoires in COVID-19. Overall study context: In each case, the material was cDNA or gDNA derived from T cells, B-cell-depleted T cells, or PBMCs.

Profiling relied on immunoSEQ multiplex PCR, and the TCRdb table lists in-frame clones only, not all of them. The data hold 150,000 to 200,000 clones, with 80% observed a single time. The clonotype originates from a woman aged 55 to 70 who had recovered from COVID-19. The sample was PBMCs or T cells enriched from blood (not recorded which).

The CDR3 sequence: CATWDRRSYEQYF. The CDR3 nucleotides are TGTGCCACCTGGGACAGGCGCTCCTACGAGCAGTACTTC. The chain is built from TRBV15 and TRBJ2-7; TRBD1 matches at 8 bases. J lost 0 bases, V lost 8 bases, and 3 bases had no gene match. In germline, CDR1 is LNHNV, CDR2 YYDKDF (reference sequence). CDR3 size: 13 residues.